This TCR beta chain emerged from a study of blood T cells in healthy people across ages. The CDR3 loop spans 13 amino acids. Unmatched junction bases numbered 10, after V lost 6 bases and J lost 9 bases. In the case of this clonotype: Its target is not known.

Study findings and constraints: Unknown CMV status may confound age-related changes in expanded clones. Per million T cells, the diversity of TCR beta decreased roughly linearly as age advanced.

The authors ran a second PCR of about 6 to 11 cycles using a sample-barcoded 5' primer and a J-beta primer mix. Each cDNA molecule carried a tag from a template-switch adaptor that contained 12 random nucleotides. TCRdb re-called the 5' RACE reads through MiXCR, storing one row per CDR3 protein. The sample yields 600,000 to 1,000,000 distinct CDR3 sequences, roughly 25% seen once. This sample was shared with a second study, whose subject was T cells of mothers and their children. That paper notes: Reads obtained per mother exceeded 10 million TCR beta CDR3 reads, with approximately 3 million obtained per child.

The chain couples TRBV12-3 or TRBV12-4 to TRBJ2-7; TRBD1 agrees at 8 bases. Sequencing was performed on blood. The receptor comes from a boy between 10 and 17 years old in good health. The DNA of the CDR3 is TGTGCCAGCAGAACAGGGGGTCAGAGGCGGCAGTACTTC. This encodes CASRTGGQRRQYF.